This T cell receptor beta chain was recovered during a study of blood T cells in healthy people across ages. A J-beta primer mix and a sample-barcoded 5' primer were used in a second PCR of roughly 6 to 11 cycles. TCRdb passed the 5' RACE reads through MiXCR, listing each CDR3 protein once. The table has over 500,000 distinct CDR3 sequences, about a quarter seen once. Trimming cost V 6 bases and J 6 bases, with 18 bases left between them. The length of the CDR3 is 14 residues. Germline CDR1 and CDR2: MNHEY and SVGAGI. These same data were also listed under a study on T cells of mothers and their children.

This TCR came from a boy younger than 10 in good health. Sequencing input: blood. This chain joins TRBV6-5 and TRBJ2-7, with D unresolved. The CDR3: CASSQRAGFAEQYF. In DNA form, the CDR3 reads TGTGCCAGCAGCCAACGAGCAGGTTTTGCCGAGCAGTACTTC.